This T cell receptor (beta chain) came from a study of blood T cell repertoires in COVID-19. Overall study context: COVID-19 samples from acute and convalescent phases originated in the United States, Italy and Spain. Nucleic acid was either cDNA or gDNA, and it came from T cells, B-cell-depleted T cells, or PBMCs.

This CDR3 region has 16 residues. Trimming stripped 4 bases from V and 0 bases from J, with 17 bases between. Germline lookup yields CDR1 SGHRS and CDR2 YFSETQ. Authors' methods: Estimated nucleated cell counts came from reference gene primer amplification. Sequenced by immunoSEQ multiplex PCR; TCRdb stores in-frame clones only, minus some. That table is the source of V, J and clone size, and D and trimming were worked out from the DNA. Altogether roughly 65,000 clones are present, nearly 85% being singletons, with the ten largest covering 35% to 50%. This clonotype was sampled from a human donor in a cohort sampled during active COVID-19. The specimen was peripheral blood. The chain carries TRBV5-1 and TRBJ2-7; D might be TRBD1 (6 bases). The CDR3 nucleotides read TGCGCCAGCAGCGTTGGGACATCCGGCCGCTCCTACGAGCAGTACTTC. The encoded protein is CASSVGTSGRSYEQYF.